The clone carrying this T cell receptor (beta chain) was recorded at least ten times. The TCR beta library used iRepertoire HTBI primers with Arm-PCR amplification of CDR3. TCRdb called the multiplex PCR reads again in MiXCR, with one record for every CDR3 protein. The sample includes some 220,000 distinct CDR3 sequences, roughly 20% seen only once; the top ten take roughly 10%. Time point noted: newly diagnosed GD, antithyroid drugs for less than 3 months. The authors made the TCR library using RNA they extracted from PBMCs. Patients of an endocrinology department in Xi'an, China, were included. The source of the sample is a study of regulatory T cells in long-lasting Graves disease. The germline V and J ends were trimmed by 4 bases and 5 bases, with 15 bases remaining between them. Germline V lookup: CDR1 LNHDA, CDR2 SQIVND (reference sequence). The CDR3 extends over 15 amino acids. This same sample was also taken into another study, of T cells in Graves' hyperthyroidism and ophthalmopathy.

This sequence originates from a woman in her 30s with Graves disease. Sequenced here: peripheral blood mononuclear cells (PBMCs), sampled at new diagnosis, from a patient treated with antithyroid drugs. The V and J genes are TRBV19 and TRBJ2-1; the D gene is possibly TRBD2 (5 bases). The CDR3 bases are TGTGCCAGTAGTAGCAAAAGCGGTTTACACAATGAGCAGTTCTTC. This encodes CASSSKSGLHNEQFF.